What follows are 31 T cell receptor beta chains derived from one specimen sequenced in a study of T cell responses to AZD1222 COVID-19 vaccine. Assay used: immunoSEQ multiplex PCR; TCRdb lists only in-frame clones, some missing. The data contain more than 95,000 clones, roughly 93% of them singletons. The sequences come from peripheral blood, collected 28 days after the second AZD1222 dose. The receptors derive from an adult who received the AZD1222 COVID-19 vaccine.

The chain recombines TRBV27 with TRBJ1-2; a possible D gene is TRBD1 (5 bases). The V end lost 3 bases, the J end lost 6 bases, and 8 bases lay between the germline ends. Per the germline V gene, CDR1 is MNHEY and CDR2 is SMNVEV (reference sequence). The CDR3 has 12 amino acids. CDR3 DNA sequence: TGTGCCAGCAGTTTCGGGGGGAATGGCTACACCTTC. Its protein is CASSFGGNGYTF.

The chain carries TRBV3-1 (or the pseudogene TRBV3-2) and TRBJ1-5; D gene uncertain. Germline assignment: CDR1 LGHDT and CDR2 YNNKEL (reference sequence). The CDR3 sequence is 15 residues long. V lost 0 bases, J lost 0 bases, and 6 bases lay in between. DNA of the CDR3: TGTGCCAGCAGCCAAGATTACAGTAGCAATCAGCCCCAGCATTTT. Translation: CASSQDYSSNQPQHF.

In its sample, this clone was seen once. A junction boundary mismatches the germline segment, possibly from a read error. The V gene is TRBV3-1 (or the pseudogene TRBV3-2), the J gene TRBJ1-1; the D is unclear. CDR3 length equals 12 residues. The germline V gene has CDR1 LGHDT and CDR2 YNNKEL (reference sequence). CDR3 protein: CASSQDHTEAFF. The CDR3 region has the DNA TGTGCCAGCAGCCAAGATCACACCGAAGCTTTCTTT.

The V and J genes are TRBV5-6 and TRBJ1-2, with a weak D call TRBD1 (5 bases). The CDR3 is made up of 16 amino acids. Germline V lookup: CDR1 SGHDT, CDR2 YYEEEE. V lost 7 bases and J lost 4, with 23 bases in between. The CDR3 coding sequence is TGTGCCAGCTCCAACCCCACAGGTCTAATTATCTATGGCTACACCTTC. It is translated as CASSNPTGLIIYGYTF.

The chain uses TRBV5-1 and TRBJ1-3; the D is unclear. This CDR3 spans 15 amino acids. V was pared by 3 bases and J by 2 bases, with 12 bases between. CDR1 and CDR2 (germline): SGHRS, YFSETQ. The CDR3 sequence is CASSSASPPGNTIYF. The DNA of the CDR3 is TGCGCCAGCAGCTCAGCTTCGCCCCCTGGAAACACCATATATTTT.

V is TRBV27 and J is TRBJ1-5; possible D gene TRBD1, 5 bases. V was clipped by 5 bases and J by 3 bases, with 11 bases between them. This CDR3 has 14 residues. Germline CDR1 MNHEY, CDR2 SMNVEV (reference sequence). The CDR3 nucleotides are TGTGCCAGCAGTCTACGACAGTCCAATCAGCCCCAGCATTTT. As protein: CASSLRQSNQPQHF.

The chain links TRBV7-2 to TRBJ1-6, with unresolved D. V lost 1 base and J 0 bases, leaving 7 bases between the germline ends. The CDR3 is made up of 16 amino acids. Per the germline V gene, CDR1 is SGHTA and CDR2 is FQGNSA. For the CDR3, the DNA is TGTGCCAGCAGCTTAGAATTTCACTCCTATAATTCACCCCTCCACTTT. It translates to CASSLEFHSYNSPLHF.

The CDR3 DNA reads as TGTGCCAGCAGCTTCCGTGGGACCCTGAACACCGGGGAGCTGTTTTTT. It codes for CASSFRGTLNTGELFF. This chain uses TRBV11-2 with TRBJ2-2, with D perhaps TRBD1 or TRBD2 (5 bases each). Trimming stripped 3 bases from V and 1 base from J, with 12 bases between. Germline V CDR1 and CDR2: SGHAT, FQNNGV. CDR3 length: 16 amino acids.

In DNA form, the CDR3 reads TGTGCCATCAGCCCTTCTGGACAGGCGACCTACGAGCAGTACTTC. Residues: CAISPSGQATYEQYF. This chain connects TRBV10-3 to TRBJ2-7, with 7 bases aligning to TRBD1. V was pared by 6 bases and J by 2 bases, with 10 bases of the junction left unmatched. The CDR3 consists of 15 residues. CDR1 and CDR2 from the germline V gene are ENHRY and SYGVKD.

This chain's CDR3 is CSVGLMAGEQYF. CDR3 bases: TGCAGCGTTGGCTTAATGGCGGGCGAGCAGTACTTC. The chain is built from TRBV29-1 and TRBJ2-7; a possible D gene is TRBD2 (5 bases). CDR1 and CDR2 from the germline V gene are SQVTM and ANQGSEA. The CDR3 contains 12 residues. V lost 4 bases and J 6 bases, leaving 13 bases between the germline ends.

The chain uses TRBV28 and TRBJ2-1, with TRBD1 matching 9 bases. CDR1 is MDHEN, CDR2 SYDVKM, per germline. V shed 3 bases, J shed 9 bases, and the junction held 9 bases outside the gene matches. There are 15 residues in the CDR3. CDR3 protein: CASSFGDRENGEQFF. CDR3 coding DNA: TGTGCCAGCAGTTTCGGGGACAGGGAGAATGGTGAGCAGTTCTTC. Based on the CDR3 plus reference TRBV28 and TRBJ2-1, the full variable domain is DVKVTQSSRYLVKRTGEKVFLECVQDMDHENMFWYRQDPGLGLRLIYFSYDVKMKEKGDIPEGYSVSREKKERFSLILESASTNQTSMYLCASSFGDRENGEQFFGPGTRLTVL.

This chain joins TRBV9 and TRBJ1-5, with D possibly TRBD1 on 5 matching bases. This CDR3 has 18 residues. Per the germline V gene, CDR1 is SGDLS and CDR2 is YYNGEE. V was shortened by 0 bases and J by 0 bases, with 16 bases between the two germline ends. The CDR3 spells CASSVGYIEGHSNQPQHF. CDR3 sequence (DNA): TGTGCCAGCAGCGTAGGGTATATTGAGGGGCATAGCAATCAGCCCCAGCATTTT.

This chain connects TRBV11-2 to TRBJ2-7; D is unresolved. The germline gives CDR1 SGHAT, CDR2 FQNNGV. Trimming pared 4 bases from V and 0 bases from J, leaving 10 bases between. The CDR3 is made up of 14 amino acids. Here the CDR3 reads CASSWIQSSYEQYF. CDR3 DNA sequence: TGTGCCAGCAGCTGGATACAGAGCTCCTACGAGCAGTACTTC.

V usage is TRBV19 and J usage is TRBJ1-6, with 7 nucleotides matching TRBD1. J gave up 8 bases and V 3 bases, and 10 bases lay outside the gene matches. The CDR3 covers 16 residues. Germline V gene data show CDR1 as LNHDA and CDR2 as SQIVND (reference sequence). The CDR3 protein is CASSMATGLAYSPLHF. Written as DNA, the CDR3 is TGTGCCAGTAGTATGGCGACAGGGCTGGCGTATTCACCCCTCCACTTT. Full variable domain (remainder filled in from reference TRBV19 and TRBJ1-6): DGGITQSPKYLFRKEGQNVTLSCEQNLNHDAMYWYRQDPGQGLRLIYYSQIVNDFQKGDIAEGYSVSREKKESFPLTVTSAQKNPTAFYLCASSMATGLAYSPLHFGNGTRLTVT.

The chain recombines TRBV2 with TRBJ1-4, with unresolved D. The V gene lost 2 bases and the J gene lost 0 bases, with 7 bases spanning the gap. The length of the CDR3 is 15 residues. CDR1 and CDR2 from the germline V gene are SNHLY and FYNNEI. This CDR3 reads CASSETHATNEKLFF. As DNA, the CDR3 is TGTGCCAGCAGTGAAACGCACGCAACTAATGAAAAACTGTTTTTT.

This chain uses TRBV27 with TRBJ2-1; 7 bases match TRBD2. Per germline, CDR1 MNHEY and CDR2 SMNVEV (reference sequence). The CDR3 has 16 amino acids. V dropped 7 bases and J dropped 2; count of bases not matched to a gene: 11. The CDR3 DNA is TGTGCCAGCAACCAAAGGGCTAGCGGAACCTACAATGAGCAGTTCTTC. It yields the protein CASNQRASGTYNEQFF.

V is TRBV7-3 and J is TRBJ2-2, with TRBD2 identical over 10 bases. J lost 5 bases, V lost 1 base, and 10 bases had no gene match. The CDR3 covers 18 residues. In germline, CDR1 is SGHTA, CDR2 FQGTGA. CDR3 in amino acids: CASSLMPSGSGETGELFF. The CDR3, as DNA: TGTGCCAGCAGCTTAATGCCTAGCGGGAGTGGAGAAACCGGGGAGCTGTTTTTT.

The rearrangement uses TRBV5-4 and TRBJ2-7; 7 bases line up with TRBD2. V trimming: 4 bases; J trimming: 1 base; junction bases outside the gene matches: 8. Germline V gene sequence: CDR1 SGHNT, CDR2 YYREEE (reference sequence). CDR3 length: 15 residues. The CDR3 DNA reads as TGTGCCAGCAGCCCGGGGAGGGGCGGGTCCTACGAGCAGTACTTC. This sequence encodes CASSPGRGGSYEQYF.

The rearrangement uses TRBV15 and TRBJ2-5; maybe TRBD2 (6 bases). Germline V gene lookup returns CDR1 LNHNV and CDR2 YYDKDF (reference sequence). V was shortened by 0 bases and J by 7 bases, with 15 bases between the two germline ends. The CDR3 is 15 residues long. CDR3 protein: CATSRDREGGGTQYF. The CDR3 nucleotides are TGTGCCACCAGCAGAGATCGAGAGGGAGGTGGGACCCAGTACTTC.

This clone showed up just once. The chain links TRBV5-1 to TRBJ2-3; 7 bases align to TRBD2. This CDR3 comprises 16 residues. The germline CDR1 and CDR2 sequences are SGHRS and YFSETQ. V lost 0 bases, J lost 0 bases, and 4 bases stayed unmatched. This chain's CDR3 is CASSLGDYASTDTQYF. The CDR3 nucleotides are TGCGCCAGCAGCTTGGGGGACTATGCCAGCACAGATACGCAGTATTTT.

Ten or more counts support this clone. CDR3 sequence: CASSLVLTPNEQFF. As DNA, the CDR3 is TGTGCCAGCAGCTTAGTACTTACCCCAAATGAGCAGTTCTTC. This chain uses TRBV7-3 with TRBJ2-1, with D unclear. Trimming took off 2 bases at V and 7 bases at J, with 12 bases between the two ends. The CDR3 extends over 14 amino acids. Germline-derived CDR1 and CDR2 are SGHTA and FQGTGA.

This clone appeared once. V usage is TRBV6-1 and J usage is TRBJ1-5; no clear D. The germline CDR1 and CDR2 sequences are MNHNS and SASEGT. The CDR3 consists of 14 residues. Trimming shortened V by 0 bases and J by 7 bases, and 10 bases separated the two germline ends. The CDR3 bases are TGTGCCAGCAGTGAAGCGCTGGGCCCCCAGCCCCAGCATTTT. Its protein is CASSEALGPQPQHF.

The chain couples TRBV3-1 (or the pseudogene TRBV3-2) to TRBJ1-2; possibly TRBD1 for D (5 bases). CDR1 LGHDT and CDR2 YNNKEL come from the germline V gene (reference sequence). The CDR3 is 16 amino acids. Between the trimmed V and J ends, which lost 4 bases and 3 bases, there was a span of 18 bases. This CDR3 is CASSPAAGRADYGYTF. For the CDR3, the DNA is TGTGCCAGCAGCCCGGCCGCAGGGAGGGCGGACTATGGCTACACCTTC.

The chain links TRBV29-1 to TRBJ1-2; D may be TRBD1 (6 bases). In germline, CDR1 is SQVTM, CDR2 ANQGSEA. The CDR3 length is 12 residues. Trimming removed 4 bases from V and 2 bases from J, with 8 bases in between. The CDR3 sequence is CSVGGQNYGYTF. The CDR3 DNA reads as TGCAGCGTTGGAGGACAGAACTATGGCTACACCTTC.

The rearrangement links TRBV11-3 to TRBJ2-1, with 7 nucleotides matching TRBD1. CDR1 and CDR2 (germline): SGHNT, YENEEA. Germline trimming cut 3 bases from V and 10 bases from J; bases unmatched to any gene: 3. The CDR3 loop spans 12 amino acids. The chain's CDR3 is CASSFWDSEQFF. In DNA form, the CDR3 reads TGTGCCAGCAGCTTTTGGGACAGCGAGCAGTTCTTC.

This chain uses TRBV6-5 with TRBJ2-5, with D perhaps matching TRBD2 (6 bases). Per the germline V gene, CDR1 is MNHEY and CDR2 is SVGAGI. This CDR3 comprises 13 residues. Trimming cost V 6 bases and J 2 bases, with 10 bases left between them. CDR3 nucleotide sequence: TGTGCCAGCAGCGAGGGACTTCAAGAGACCCAGTACTTC. Its protein is CASSEGLQETQYF.

The V call is TRBV20-1, the J call TRBJ2-5, with D tentatively TRBD1 or TRBD2 (5 bases each). This CDR3 contains 12 residues. Trimming removed 3 bases at V and 2 bases at J, with 7 bases between. Germline CDR1 DFQATT, CDR2 SNEGSKA (reference sequence). The chain's CDR3 is CSASWGQETQYF. The CDR3 coding sequence is TGCAGTGCTAGTTGGGGGCAAGAGACCCAGTACTTC.

J is TRBJ2-7 and V is TRBV18; D may be TRBD1 (5 bases). The CDR3 covers 16 residues. In germline, CDR1 is KGHSH, CDR2 LQKENI. V was shortened by 6 bases and J by 0 bases, with 18 bases between the two germline ends. The CDR3 region has the DNA TGTGCCAGCTCCGAACGGGCTGGGGCCAGCTCCTACGAGCAGTACTTC. Encoded protein: CASSERAGASSYEQYF.

The chain combines TRBV28 with TRBJ1-1; 7 nucleotides align to TRBD1. This CDR3 comprises 15 residues. V was clipped by 4 bases and J by 6 bases; unmatched bases: 11. CDR1 and CDR2 from the germline V gene are MDHEN and SYDVKM. In nucleotides, the CDR3 is TGTGCCAGCAGTTCCACAGGGGCTCCTATTTCTGAAGCTTTCTTT. Translated, it gives CASSSTGAPISEAFF.

The chain uses TRBV16 and TRBJ2-2, with 7 bases fitting TRBD1. Per germline, CDR1 KGHSY and CDR2 FQNENV. V shed 4 bases and J 0 bases; nucleotides not matched to a gene: 2. There are 15 residues in the CDR3. The CDR3 is CASSRDSPNTGELFF. The CDR3 coding sequence is TGTGCCAGCAGCCGGGACAGTCCGAACACCGGGGAGCTGTTTTTT.

The chain joins TRBV2 to TRBJ1-6; TRBD1 is a possible D gene (6 bases). Deletions cut 8 bases from V and 6 bases from J, with 11 bases between. The CDR3 consists of 13 residues. Germline V gene sequence: CDR1 SNHLY, CDR2 FYNNEI. The CDR3 here is CASQTGTNSPLHF. The CDR3 nucleotides are TGTGCCAGCCAGACAGGAACTAATTCACCCCTCCACTTT.